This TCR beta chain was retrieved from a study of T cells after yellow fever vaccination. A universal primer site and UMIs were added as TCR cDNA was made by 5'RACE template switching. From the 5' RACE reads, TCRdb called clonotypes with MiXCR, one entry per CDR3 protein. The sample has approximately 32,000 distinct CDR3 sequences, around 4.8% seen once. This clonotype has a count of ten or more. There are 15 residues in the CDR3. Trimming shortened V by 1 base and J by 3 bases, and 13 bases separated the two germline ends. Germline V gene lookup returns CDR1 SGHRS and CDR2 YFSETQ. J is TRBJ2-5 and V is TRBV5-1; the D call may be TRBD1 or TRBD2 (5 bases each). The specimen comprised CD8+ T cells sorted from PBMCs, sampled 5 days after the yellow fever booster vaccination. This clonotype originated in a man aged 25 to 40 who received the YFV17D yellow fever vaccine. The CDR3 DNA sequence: TGCGCCAGCAGCTTGTGGTCTGTGGGGGAAGAGACCCAGTACTTC. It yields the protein CASSLWSVGEETQYF. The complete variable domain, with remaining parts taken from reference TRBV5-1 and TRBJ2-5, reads KAGVTQTPRYLIKTRGQQVTLSCSPISGHRSVSWYQQTPGQGLQFLFEYFSETQRNKGNFPGRFSGRQFSNSRSEMNVSTLELGDSALYLCASSLWSVGEETQYFGPGTRLLVL.